A selection of T cell receptor beta chains follows, all from one sample in a study of blood T cell repertoires in COVID-19. Generated by immunoSEQ multiplex PCR, the TCRdb table keeps only in-frame clones and is missing some. The sample lists 150,000 or so clones, 80% to 90% occurring once. Sequenced: peripheral blood. The receptors derive from a man younger than 35 with COVID-19, enrolled during active disease. The CDR3 runs from the conserved cysteine through the conserved F or W.

j_call,v_call,cdr3_aa
TRBJ2-5,TRBV18,CASSPSLGETQYF
TRBJ2-1,TRBV24-1,CATSDIVAGEYEQFF
TRBJ1-5,TRBV6-5,CASIQGARNQPQHF
TRBJ2-1,TRBV28,CASSPAGSGGNEQFF
TRBJ2-6,TRBV7-2,CASSLVGGTGQGANVLTF
TRBJ1-3,TRBV20-1,CSAQDKNTIYF
TRBJ2-7,TRBV27,CASSLSKAAYEQYF
TRBJ1-1,TRBV29-1,CSVDGQGRTEAFF
TRBJ1-3,TRBV30,CAWRRQGYGNTIYF
TRBJ2-7,TRBV28,CASSLDRDLSYEQYF
TRBJ1-1,TRBV7-9,CASSFSGGASEAFF
TRBJ2-1,TRBV28,CASSSLPSSEQFF
TRBJ2-3,TRBV7-8,CASSSSGTSGHTDTQYF
TRBJ2-2,TRBV4-3,CASSQDWSRVTGELFF
TRBJ2-1,TRBV9,CASSDSGDSYNEQFF
TRBJ2-1,TRBV6-2/TRBV6-3,CASSNGHHYNEQFF
TRBJ1-4,TRBV5-3,CARSTPIPGTAGPSTNEKLFF
TRBJ2-7,TRBV10-3,CAISGGTPRHISSYEQYF
TRBJ2-5,TRBV28,CASSRLTGFRLGETQYF
TRBJ1-1,TRBV4-3,CASSQEGSGTANTEAFF
TRBJ2-1,TRBV3-1/TRBV3-2,CASSQGLKDRGFGEQFF
TRBJ2-2,TRBV5-1,CASSTGLAGVNGELFF
TRBJ2-7,TRBV30,CAWSVMREQYF
TRBJ1-6,TRBV7-2,CASSPQGPSSYNSPLHF
TRBJ2-1,TRBV2,CASSEALWELSSYNEQFF
TRBJ1-6,TRBV12-3/TRBV12-4,CASGWGGSPLHF
TRBJ2-1,TRBV6-2/TRBV6-3,CASSYPPSAPVYNEQFF
TRBJ2-2,TRBV10-3,CAISPVDTGELFF
TRBJ2-3,TRBV7-7,CASSLRGLEADTQYF
TRBJ2-7,TRBV2,CASSEGMTGLEKQYF
TRBJ2-1,TRBV4-3,CASSQGRRTSGRAPSYNEQFF
TRBJ2-7,TRBV5-1,CASSARQGASYEQYF
TRBJ2-2,TRBV7-8,CASSQTTGELFF
TRBJ1-6,TRBV19,CASRVRSSYNSPLHF
TRBJ2-6,TRBV28,CASSPGTPNVLTF
TRBJ1-5,TRBV7-2,CASSTGQGEFQPQHF
TRBJ1-1,TRBV9,CASSPQTGTPPRAFF
TRBJ2-1,TRBV24-1,CATSDSPTSGLRNEQFF
TRBJ1-2,TRBV19,CATSWRQGALIGYTF
TRBJ2-7,TRBV5-6,CASSLQVKAYEQYF
TRBJ2-3,TRBV19,CASSTETGYVDTQYF
TRBJ2-7,TRBV28,CASSSWTSGSYEQYF
TRBJ2-7,TRBV5-4,CASSLGSSYEQYF
TRBJ1-6,TRBV2,CASGGQLYNSPLHF
TRBJ2-1,TRBV11-2,CASSPRQGSYNEQFF
TRBJ2-2,TRBV7-2,CASSFDSSGRTGNTGELFF
TRBJ1-1,TRBV5-4,CASSRDSNRGEAFF
TRBJ2-7,TRBV29-1,CSVDMGRGWSEQYF
TRBJ1-1,TRBV4-3,CASSQEEGQNTEAFF
TRBJ2-1,TRBV4-3,CASSQGGAGTYNEQFF
TRBJ1-6,TRBV9,CASSVEGIGNRREAGLHF